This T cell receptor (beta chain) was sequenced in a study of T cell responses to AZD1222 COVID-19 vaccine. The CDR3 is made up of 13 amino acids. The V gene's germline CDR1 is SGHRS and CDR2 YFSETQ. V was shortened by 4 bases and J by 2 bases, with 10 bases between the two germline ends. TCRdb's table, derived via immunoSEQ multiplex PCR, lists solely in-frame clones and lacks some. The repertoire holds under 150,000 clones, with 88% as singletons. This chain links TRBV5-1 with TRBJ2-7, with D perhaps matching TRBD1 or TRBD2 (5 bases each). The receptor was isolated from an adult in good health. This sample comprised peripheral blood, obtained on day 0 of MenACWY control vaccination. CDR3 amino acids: CASSPGTAYEQYF. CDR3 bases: TGCGCCAGCAGCCCGGGGACGGCCTACGAGCAGTACTTC.